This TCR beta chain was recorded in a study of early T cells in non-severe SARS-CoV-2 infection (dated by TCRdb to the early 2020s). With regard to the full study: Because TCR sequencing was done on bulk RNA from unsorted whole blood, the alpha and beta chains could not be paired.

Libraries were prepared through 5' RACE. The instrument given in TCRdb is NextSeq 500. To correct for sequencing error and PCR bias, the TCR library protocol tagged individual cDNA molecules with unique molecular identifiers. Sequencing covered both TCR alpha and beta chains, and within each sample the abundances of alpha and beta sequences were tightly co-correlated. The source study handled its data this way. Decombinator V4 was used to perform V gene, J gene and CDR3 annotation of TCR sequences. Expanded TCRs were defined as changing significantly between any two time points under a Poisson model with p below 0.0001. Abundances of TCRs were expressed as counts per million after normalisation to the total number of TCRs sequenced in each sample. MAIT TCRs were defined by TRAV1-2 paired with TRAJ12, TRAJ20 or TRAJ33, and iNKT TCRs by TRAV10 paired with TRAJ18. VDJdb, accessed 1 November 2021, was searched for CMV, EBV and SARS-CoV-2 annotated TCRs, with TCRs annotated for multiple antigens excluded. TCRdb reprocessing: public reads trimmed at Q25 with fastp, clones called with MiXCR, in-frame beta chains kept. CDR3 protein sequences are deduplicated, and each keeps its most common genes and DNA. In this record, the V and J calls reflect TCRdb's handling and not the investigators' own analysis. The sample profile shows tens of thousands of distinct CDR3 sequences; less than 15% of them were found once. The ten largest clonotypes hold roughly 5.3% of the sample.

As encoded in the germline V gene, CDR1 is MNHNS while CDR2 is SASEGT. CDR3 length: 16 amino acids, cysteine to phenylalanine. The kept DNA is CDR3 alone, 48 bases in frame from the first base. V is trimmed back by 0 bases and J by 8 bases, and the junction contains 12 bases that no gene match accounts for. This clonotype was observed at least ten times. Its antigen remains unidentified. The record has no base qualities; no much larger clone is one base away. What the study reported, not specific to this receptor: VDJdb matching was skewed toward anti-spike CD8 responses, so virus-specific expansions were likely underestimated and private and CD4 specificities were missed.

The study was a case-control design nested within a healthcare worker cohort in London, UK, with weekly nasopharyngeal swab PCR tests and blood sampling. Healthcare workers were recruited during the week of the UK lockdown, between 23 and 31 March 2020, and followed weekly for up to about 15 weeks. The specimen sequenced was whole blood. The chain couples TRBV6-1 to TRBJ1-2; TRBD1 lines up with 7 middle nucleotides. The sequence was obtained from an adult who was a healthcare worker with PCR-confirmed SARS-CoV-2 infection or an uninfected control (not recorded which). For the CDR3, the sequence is CASSEAFRQGERGYTF. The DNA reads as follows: TGTGCCAGCAGTGAAGCGTTTAGGCAGGGGGAAAGAGGCTACACCTTC.